This TCR beta chain came from a study of liver allograft versus peripheral blood T cells. The overall study: Recipients' peripheral blood served as the comparator for T cell receptor repertoires in transplanted livers. Whole-study results and caveats: Repertoires of T cell receptors in liver allografts reportedly differed from peripheral blood repertoires.

With 5 bases clipped from V and 6 bases from J, the junction kept 7 bases outside the gene matches. Germline CDR1 and CDR2: SGHTA and FQGNSA. This CDR3 spans 14 amino acids. TCRdb independently ran MiXCR on the reads; one entry per CDR3 protein. Here the sample spans about 1,900 distinct CDR3 sequences, roughly 15% being singletons. As regards this clonotype: What it binds is unknown.

The TCR comes from a human patient who had a liver transplant. Some T cells may possibly be graft donor cells. J is TRBJ2-1 and V is TRBV7-2; 7 bases are shared with TRBD1. CDR3 nucleotides: TGTGCCAGCAGCGTAGACAGGGCAAGCAATGAGCAGTTCTTC. This encodes CASSVDRASNEQFF. Full variable domain (rest looked up from reference TRBV7-2 and TRBJ2-1): GAGVSQSPSNKVTEKGKDVELRCDPISGHTALYWYRQSLGQGLEFLIYFQGNSAPDKSGLPSDRFSAERTGGSVSTLTIQRTQQEDSAVYLCASSVDRASNEQFFGPGTRLTVL.